These 8 T cell receptor beta chains came from one sample sequenced in a study of cytomegalovirus exposure and HLA in healthy donors. The PCR contained 60 Vbeta and 13 Jbeta primers. TCRdb keeps only in-frame clones here, not all; method: immunoSEQ multiplex PCR. The data hold 150,000 to 200,000 clones, with around 79% observed a single time. Material: PBMCs. These receptors all stem from a man aged 45-65 years in good health and CMV-seropositive.

Turning to this clone: It differs at one base from a far larger clone, so likely a read error. This CDR3 is CASSQDRGGELFF. The CDR3, as DNA: TGTGCCAGCAGCCAAGATAGAGGCGGGGAGCTGTTTTTT. The chain employs TRBV7-9 and TRBJ2-2; D gene unclear. Trimming stripped 5 bases from V and 7 bases from J, with 11 bases between. The CDR3 is 13 amino acids. CDR1 is SEHNR, CDR2 FQNEAQ, per germline (reference sequence).

This chain joins TRBV5-4 and TRBJ2-1, with 16 bases fitting TRBD2. V gave up 4 bases and J gave up 2 bases; unmatched junction bases: 6. The germline gives CDR1 SGHNT, CDR2 YYREEE (reference sequence). This CDR3 has 18 amino acids. CDR3 nucleotides: TGTGCCAGCAGCACCGGGACTAGCGGGGGGGCTCCCTACAATGAGCAGTTCTTC. This sequence encodes CASSTGTSGGAPYNEQFF.

The chain joins TRBV19 to TRBJ2-7; 10 bases are shared with TRBD2. Germline V gene sequence: CDR1 LNHDA, CDR2 SQIVND (reference sequence). The length of the CDR3 is 16 residues. The junction had 11 bases not matched to a gene; V was cut back by 6 bases and J by 3 bases. The CDR3 spells CASRGSGGNGFYEQYF. The CDR3, as DNA: TGTGCCAGTAGGGGTAGCGGGGGGAATGGTTTCTACGAGCAGTACTTC.

The V gene is TRBV11-2, the J gene TRBJ1-1; 7 bases map to TRBD1. The junction had 3 bases not matched to a gene; V was cut back by 1 base and J by 1 base. Per germline, CDR1 SGHAT and CDR2 FQNNGV. The CDR3 loop spans 15 amino acids. The CDR3 DNA reads TGTGCCAGCAGCTTAGCAGGACAGGAGAACACTGAAGCTTTCTTT. Protein sequence: CASSLAGQENTEAFF.

In the case of this clone: Here the CDR3 omits its conserved ending phenylalanine or tryptophan, so a read error is the likely source. V is TRBV7-2 and J is TRBJ2-7; 13 positions match TRBD2. This CDR3 has 15 residues. Unmatched junction bases numbered 4, after V lost 4 bases and J lost 4 bases. CDR1 is SGHTA and CDR2 is FQGNSA in the germline V gene. CDR3 sequence reads: CASSSGLAGPYEQYL. CDR3 coding DNA: TGTGCCAGCAGCTCGGGACTAGCGGGGCCGTACGAGCAGTACCTC.

V is TRBV5-6 and J is TRBJ1-4; 8 bases align to TRBD1. Germline CDR1 and CDR2: SGHDT and YYEEEE. The length of the CDR3 is 14 residues. With 4 bases clipped from V and 8 bases from J, the junction kept 7 bases outside the gene matches. The CDR3 here is CASSLRTGYEKLFF. The DNA of the CDR3 is TGTGCCAGCAGCCTAAGGACAGGGTACGAAAAACTGTTTTTT.

V is TRBV20-1 and J is TRBJ2-5; possible D gene TRBD2, 6 bases. The CDR3 has 11 amino acids. V lost 6 bases and J 7 bases, leaving 12 bases between the germline ends. Germline CDR1 is DFQATT and CDR2 is SNEGSKA (reference sequence). Here the CDR3 reads CSAGDGGTQYF. The CDR3 coding sequence is TGCAGTGCCGGGGACGGGGGGACCCAGTACTTC.

This clone was observed once. The V call is TRBV7-2, the J call TRBJ2-7, with D uncertain. The V end lost 5 bases, the J end lost 0 bases, and 8 bases lay between the germline ends. Germline CDR1 SGHTA, CDR2 FQGNSA. The CDR3 spans 13 residues. CDR3 sequence reads: CASSPRSSYEQYV. CDR3 nucleotide sequence: TGTGCCAGCAGCCCACGGAGCTCCTACGAGCAGTACGTC.